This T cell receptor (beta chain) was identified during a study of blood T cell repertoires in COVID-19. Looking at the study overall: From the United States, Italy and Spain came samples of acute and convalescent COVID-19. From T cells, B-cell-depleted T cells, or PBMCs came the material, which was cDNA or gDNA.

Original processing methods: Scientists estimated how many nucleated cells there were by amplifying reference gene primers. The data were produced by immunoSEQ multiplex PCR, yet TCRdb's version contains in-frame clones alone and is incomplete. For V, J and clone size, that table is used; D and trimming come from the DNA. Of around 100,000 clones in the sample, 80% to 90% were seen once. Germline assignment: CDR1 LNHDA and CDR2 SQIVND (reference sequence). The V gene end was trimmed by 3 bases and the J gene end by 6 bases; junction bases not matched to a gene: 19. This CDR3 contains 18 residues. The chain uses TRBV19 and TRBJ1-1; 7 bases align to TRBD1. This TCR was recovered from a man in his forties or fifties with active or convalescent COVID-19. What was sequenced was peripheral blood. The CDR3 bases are TGTGCCAGTAGTATTCATACCGAGACAGGGTGGGGAAAGCCTGAAGCTTTCTTT. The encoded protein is CASSIHTETGWGKPEAFF. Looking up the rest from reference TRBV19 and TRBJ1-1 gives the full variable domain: DGGITQSPKYLFRKEGQNVTLSCEQNLNHDAMYWYRQDPGQGLRLIYYSQIVNDFQKGDIAEGYSVSREKKESFPLTVTSAQKNPTAFYLCASSIHTETGWGKPEAFFGQGTRLTVV.